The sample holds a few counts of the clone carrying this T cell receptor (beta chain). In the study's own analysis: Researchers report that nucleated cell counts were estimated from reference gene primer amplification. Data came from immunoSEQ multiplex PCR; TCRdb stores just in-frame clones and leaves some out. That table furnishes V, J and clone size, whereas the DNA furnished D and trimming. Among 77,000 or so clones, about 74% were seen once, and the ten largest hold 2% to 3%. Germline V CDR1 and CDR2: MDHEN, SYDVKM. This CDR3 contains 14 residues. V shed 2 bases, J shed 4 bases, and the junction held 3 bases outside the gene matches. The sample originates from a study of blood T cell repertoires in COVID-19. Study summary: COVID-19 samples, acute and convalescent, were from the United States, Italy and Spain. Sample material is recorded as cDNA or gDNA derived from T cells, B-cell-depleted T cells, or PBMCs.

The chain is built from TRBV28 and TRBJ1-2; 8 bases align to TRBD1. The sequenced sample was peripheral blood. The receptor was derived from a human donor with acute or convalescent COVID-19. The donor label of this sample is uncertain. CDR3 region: CASSLGQGSYGYTF. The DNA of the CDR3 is TGTGCCAGCAGTTTAGGACAGGGATCCTATGGCTACACCTTC.